The rows below give T cell receptor beta chains drawn from one sample of a study of blood T cells in healthy people across ages. TCRdb reanalysed the 5' RACE reads using MiXCR and keeps one entry per CDR3 protein. The repertoire includes 1.5 million to 1.9 million distinct CDR3 sequences, roughly 43% of them detected once, and around 4% sits in the top ten. Sequencing input: blood. These receptors originate from a woman between 18 and 30 years old in good health. Both conserved end residues are part of each CDR3. A D gene is named only where the DNA matches it firmly. The size of a clone is reported for some rows only, either as once, few or many, or as a class for expanded clones.

v_gene: TRBV12-3/TRBV12-4; len: 14; j_gene: TRBJ2-3; abundance: NA; d_gene: NA; CDR3aa: CASSLSSRLATQYF; CDR3nt: TGTGCCAGCAGTTTGAGTAGCCGGCTGGCTACGCAGTATTTT
v_gene: TRBV4-2; len: 14; j_gene: TRBJ1-1; abundance: NA; d_gene: NA; CDR3aa: CASSQDTRGGSAFF; CDR3nt: TGTGCCAGCAGCCAAGATACACGTGGAGGGTCGGCTTTCTTT
v_gene: TRBV7-2; len: 15; j_gene: TRBJ2-7; abundance: few; d_gene: NA; CDR3aa: CASTHGWGTSYEQYF; CDR3nt: TGTGCCAGCACCCATGGGTGGGGAACCTCCTACGAGCAGTACTTC
v_gene: TRBV2; len: 16; j_gene: TRBJ2-1; abundance: few; d_gene: NA; CDR3aa: CASSEVIGGSYNEQFF; CDR3nt: TGTGCCAGCAGTGAAGTTATCGGGGGATCCTACAATGAGCAGTTCTTC
v_gene: TRBV30; len: 13; j_gene: TRBJ2-5; abundance: NA; d_gene: NA; CDR3aa: CAWTVRTLETQYF; CDR3nt: TGTGCCTGGACCGTAAGGACTCTAGAGACCCAGTACTTC
v_gene: TRBV7-3; len: 15; j_gene: TRBJ2-7; abundance: NA; d_gene: NA; CDR3aa: CASSLAPSDSYEQYF; CDR3nt: TGTGCCAGCAGCTTAGCGCCATCCGACTCCTACGAGCAGTACTTC
v_gene: TRBV4-1; len: 15; j_gene: TRBJ1-1; abundance: few; d_gene: NA; CDR3aa: CASSHYLLGGAEAFF; CDR3nt: TGCGCCAGCAGCCATTACCTCTTAGGCGGGGCTGAAGCTTTCTTT
v_gene: TRBV27; len: 11; j_gene: TRBJ1-5; abundance: NA; d_gene: NA; CDR3aa: CATGGNQAQHF; CDR3nt: TGTGCCACCGGCGGCAATCAGGCCCAGCATTTT
v_gene: TRBV18; len: 14; j_gene: TRBJ2-5; abundance: few; d_gene: NA; CDR3aa: CASSPGRSSRVQYF; CDR3nt: TGTGCCAGCTCACCGGGGAGGTCTAGCCGGGTGCAGTACTTC
v_gene: TRBV7-9; len: 14; j_gene: TRBJ2-7; abundance: few; d_gene: NA; CDR3aa: CASSLSINSYEQYF; CDR3nt: TGTGCCAGCAGCTTATCGATCAATTCCTACGAGCAGTACTTC
v_gene: TRBV27; len: 14; j_gene: TRBJ1-6; abundance: NA; d_gene: NA; CDR3aa: CASSIQGINSPLHF; CDR3nt: TGTGCCAGCAGCATCCAGGGGATCAATTCACCCCTCCACTTT
v_gene: TRBV20-1; len: 16; j_gene: TRBJ2-1; abundance: NA; d_gene: TRBD2; CDR3aa: CSARRISPGLAGEQFF; CDR3nt: TGCAGTGCTAGGCGTATTTCGCCGGGACTAGCGGGTGAGCAGTTCTTC
v_gene: TRBV25-1; len: 14; j_gene: TRBJ2-4; abundance: few; d_gene: NA; CDR3aa: CASSEEGAKNIQYF; CDR3nt: TGTGCCAGCAGTGAGGAGGGAGCCAAAAACATTCAGTACTTC
v_gene: TRBV19; len: 16; j_gene: TRBJ2-1; abundance: NA; d_gene: TRBD1; CDR3aa: CASRRHPTGGYNEQFF; CDR3nt: TGTGCCAGTAGACGACATCCTACAGGGGGATACAATGAGCAGTTCTTC
v_gene: TRBV6-2/TRBV6-3; len: 18; j_gene: TRBJ2-2; abundance: NA; d_gene: TRBD1; CDR3aa: CASSNRPGQTTNTGELFF; CDR3nt: TGTGCCAGCAGTAACAGACCGGGACAGACTACGAACACCGGGGAGCTGTTTTTT
v_gene: TRBV2; len: 14; j_gene: TRBJ2-7; abundance: few; d_gene: NA; CDR3aa: CASSNLARVGEQYF; CDR3nt: TGTGCATCCAGCAATTTAGCTCGGGTGGGCGAGCAGTACTTC
v_gene: TRBV20-1; len: 13; j_gene: TRBJ1-6; abundance: few; d_gene: NA; CDR3aa: CSANGGPNSPLHF; CDR3nt: TGCAGTGCCAATGGAGGGCCGAATTCACCCCTCCACTTT
v_gene: TRBV15; len: 16; j_gene: TRBJ2-1; abundance: NA; d_gene: TRBD2; CDR3aa: CATSRGGLAGGAEQFF; CDR3nt: TGTGCCACCAGCAGAGGGGGACTAGCGGGAGGTGCTGAGCAGTTCTTC
v_gene: TRBV7-7; len: 13; j_gene: TRBJ2-1; abundance: NA; d_gene: NA; CDR3aa: CASTPGHWNEQFF; CDR3nt: TGTGCTAGCACCCCGGGACACTGGAATGAGCAGTTCTTC
v_gene: TRBV4-1; len: 15; j_gene: TRBJ2-7; abundance: NA; d_gene: TRBD2; CDR3aa: CASSLKLAGGNEQYF; CDR3nt: TGCGCCAGCAGCCTTAAACTAGCGGGAGGTAATGAGCAGTACTTC
v_gene: TRBV6-2/TRBV6-3; len: 15; j_gene: TRBJ1-2; abundance: NA; d_gene: TRBD1; CDR3aa: CASSPDRIRIYGYTF; CDR3nt: TGTGCCAGCAGCCCGGACAGGATCCGAATCTATGGCTACACCTTC
v_gene: TRBV5-5; len: 15; j_gene: TRBJ2-3; abundance: NA; d_gene: NA; CDR3aa: CASSYWGGASDTQYF; CDR3nt: TGTGCCAGCAGCTATTGGGGGGGGGCATCAGATACGCAGTATTTT
v_gene: TRBV12-3/TRBV12-4; len: 16; j_gene: TRBJ2-3; abundance: few; d_gene: TRBD1; CDR3aa: CASSYYGTGLTDTQYF; CDR3nt: TGTGCCAGCAGTTACTATGGGACAGGGCTCACAGATACGCAGTATTTT
v_gene: TRBV4-3; len: 14; j_gene: TRBJ1-4; abundance: NA; d_gene: NA; CDR3aa: CASSQGETNEKLFF; CDR3nt: TGCGCCAGCAGCCAAGGAGAGACTAATGAAAAACTGTTTTTT
v_gene: TRBV20-1; len: 16; j_gene: TRBJ2-1; abundance: NA; d_gene: TRBD2; CDR3aa: CSAPRVTSGGYNEQFF; CDR3nt: TGCAGTGCGCCTCGAGTGACTAGCGGGGGATACAATGAGCAGTTCTTC
v_gene: TRBV5-1; len: 14; j_gene: TRBJ2-1; abundance: few; d_gene: NA; CDR3aa: CASSFGRGNNEQFF; CDR3nt: TGCGCCAGCAGCTTCGGAAGAGGGAACAATGAGCAGTTCTTC
v_gene: TRBV20-1; len: 14; j_gene: TRBJ1-4; abundance: NA; d_gene: NA; CDR3aa: CSANLGGAGEKLFF; CDR3nt: TGCAGTGCGAATCTCGGGGGGGCTGGTGAAAAACTGTTTTTT
v_gene: TRBV21-1; len: 16; j_gene: TRBJ1-5; abundance: few; d_gene: NA; CDR3aa: CASSQRRGYSNQPQHF; CDR3nt: TGTGCCAGCAGCCAGAGGAGGGGTTATAGCAATCAGCCCCAGCATTTT
v_gene: TRBV27; len: 14; j_gene: TRBJ2-1; abundance: NA; d_gene: NA; CDR3aa: CASSLYPVLNEQFF; CDR3nt: TGTGCCAGCAGTTTATATCCAGTACTCAATGAGCAGTTCTTC
v_gene: TRBV7-2; len: 14; j_gene: TRBJ1-1; abundance: NA; d_gene: NA; CDR3aa: CASSLVRLGAEAFF; CDR3nt: TGTGCCAGCAGCTTGGTCAGGCTGGGGGCTGAAGCTTTCTTT
v_gene: TRBV11-2; len: 14; j_gene: TRBJ1-2; abundance: few; d_gene: NA; CDR3aa: CASTQGRDFYGYTF; CDR3nt: TGTGCCAGCACCCAGGGAAGGGATTTCTATGGCTACACCTTC
v_gene: TRBV28; len: 15; j_gene: TRBJ2-7; abundance: few; d_gene: NA; CDR3aa: CASSSHRDIQYEQYF; CDR3nt: TGTGCCAGCAGCTCACACCGGGACATCCAGTACGAGCAGTACTTC
v_gene: TRBV15; len: 15; j_gene: TRBJ2-7; abundance: NA; d_gene: NA; CDR3aa: CATSKGTGTYNEQYF; CDR3nt: TGTGCCACCAGCAAAGGTACAGGAACCTACAATGAGCAGTACTTC
v_gene: TRBV4-1; len: 15; j_gene: TRBJ2-6; abundance: NA; d_gene: NA; CDR3aa: CASSQDQQWANVLTF; CDR3nt: TGCGCCAGCAGCCAAGATCAGCAGTGGGCCAACGTCCTGACTTTC